Presented here are 17 T cell receptor beta chains from one specimen sequenced in a study of shared clonotypes between healthy human individuals. Using immunoSEQ multiplex PCR, the repertoire was profiled, and TCRdb retains in-frame clones only, with some absent. The sample records about 530,000 clones, about 96% being singletons. The sequencing sample was made of naive CD4+ T cells sorted from blood. Subset of the sample: CD45RA+ positively selected. The receptor source for this set is a woman aged 25 to 39 in good health.

The chain links TRBV2 to TRBJ2-7, with a tentative D call TRBD1 (5 bases). The CDR3 totals 12 residues. Germline V gene lookup returns CDR1 SNHLY and CDR2 FYNNEI. V was pared by 6 bases and J by 3 bases, with 9 bases between. The CDR3 sequence: CASSRDSYEQYF. CDR3 DNA: TGTGCCAGCAGCCGCGACAGCTACGAGCAGTACTTC.

The gene calls are TRBV5-1 and TRBJ2-7, with 7 bases aligning to TRBD1. Germline V gene sequence: CDR1 SGHRS, CDR2 YFSETQ. J was trimmed by 3 bases and V by 4 bases; bases with no gene match: 7. This CDR3 spans 14 amino acids. CDR3 nucleotide sequence: TGCGCCAGCAGCCGAATGGACAGGAGCTACGAGCAGTACTTC. As protein: CASSRMDRSYEQYF.

This sequence joins TRBV9 and TRBJ2-2; D perhaps matches TRBD2 (6 bases). Trimming stripped 7 bases from V and 7 bases from J, with 14 bases between. Germline CDR1 is SGDLS and CDR2 is YYNGEE. This CDR3 has 13 amino acids. The CDR3 DNA follows: TGTGCCAGCGATATGGGAGGACACGGGGAGCTGTTTTTT. It specifies CASDMGGHGELFF.

This rearrangement joins TRBV6-5 to TRBJ1-2, with TRBD1 identical over 9 bases. The CDR3 extends over 15 amino acids. The germline V gene encodes CDR1 MNHEY and CDR2 SVGAGI. V lost 8 bases and J lost 3; bases outside the gene matches: 10. DNA of the CDR3: TGTGCCAGCGCGTTTACAGGGGGCAGTGACTATGGCTACACCTTC. Translated, it gives CASAFTGGSDYGYTF.

For the CDR3, the DNA is TGTGCCAGCAGCAGCCCTAGTGACGAGCAGTACTTC. This gives the protein CASSSPSDEQYF. The rearrangement joins TRBV5-4 to TRBJ2-7; D not certain. V lost 4 bases to trimming and J lost 5 bases, with 10 bases between them. CDR3 size: 12 residues. Germline assignment: CDR1 SGHNT and CDR2 YYREEE (reference sequence).

The rearrangement links TRBV28 to TRBJ2-7; D gene ambiguous. Germline CDR1 MDHEN, CDR2 SYDVKM. V was cut by 5 bases and J by 2 bases, with 4 bases left in between. CDR3 size: 11 residues. The CDR3 coding sequence is TGTGCCAGCAGTGCCGCCTACGAGCAGTACTTC. Amino acid sequence: CASSAAYEQYF.

The V gene is TRBV14, the J gene TRBJ2-1, with D perhaps assigned TRBD1 or TRBD2 (5 bases each). CDR1 SGHDN and CDR2 FVKESK come from the germline V gene. V lost 4 bases and J 2 bases, leaving 15 bases between the germline ends. The CDR3 has 16 residues. For the CDR3, the DNA is TGTGCCAGCAGCCCCCCGGGACGGCCGACCTACAATGAGCAGTTCTTC. As protein: CASSPPGRPTYNEQFF.

This CDR3 is CASSSTGEGNTEAFF. The CDR3 DNA sequence: TGCGCCAGCAGCTCAACAGGGGAAGGTAACACTGAAGCTTTCTTT. The rearrangement uses TRBV4-1 and TRBJ1-1; 7 bases fit TRBD1. This CDR3 has 15 amino acids. The V segment lost 5 bases and the J segment 2 bases; nucleotides outside the gene matches: 8. Per germline, CDR1 MGHRA and CDR2 YSYEKL.

V is TRBV11-2 and J is TRBJ2-1, with TRBD1 matching 7 bases. V shed 1 base, J shed 2 bases, and the junction held 8 bases outside the gene matches. Germline CDR1 and CDR2: SGHAT and FQNNGV. The length of the CDR3 is 17 residues. The CDR3 coding sequence is TGTGCCAGCAGCTTAGCCCCACAGGGGTGGACCTACAATGAGCAGTTCTTC. It translates to CASSLAPQGWTYNEQFF.

V usage is TRBV4-1 and J usage is TRBJ2-7, with 8 bases lining up with TRBD2. This CDR3 is built from 17 residues. The trim removed 0 bases at V and 0 bases at J, leaving 7 bases unmatched. Germline V gives CDR1 MGHRA, CDR2 YSYEKL. The CDR3 sequence: CASSQEAGESSSYEQYF. For the CDR3, the DNA is TGCGCCAGCAGCCAAGAAGCGGGAGAGTCGAGCTCCTACGAGCAGTACTTC.

In DNA form, the CDR3 reads TGTGCCACCAGCAGACTAGCGGAACCTAATGAGCAGTTCTTC. Encoded protein: CATSRLAEPNEQFF. V gene TRBV15 combines with J gene TRBJ2-1, with 7 bases fitting TRBD2. The CDR3 is 14 residues long. Unmatched junction bases numbered 5, after V lost 2 bases and J lost 7 bases. CDR1 LNHNV and CDR2 YYDKDF come from the germline V gene (reference sequence).

The chain links TRBV19 to TRBJ1-5, with D unclear. CDR3 length: 16 residues. Germline CDR1 reads LNHDA; CDR2 reads SQIVND (reference sequence). Trimming cost V 9 bases and J 0 bases, with 18 bases left between them. This chain's CDR3 is CASRNQDSNSNQPQHF. As DNA, the CDR3 is TGTGCCAGCCGGAATCAGGATTCTAATAGCAATCAGCCCCAGCATTTT.

The rearrangement joins TRBV20-1 to TRBJ1-2; D remains ambiguous. Germline-derived CDR1 and CDR2 are DFQATT and SNEGSKA (reference sequence). V lost 6 bases and J lost 8, with 4 bases in between. This CDR3 is 8 amino acids long. CDR3 amino acids: CSAGGYTF. The CDR3 DNA is TGCAGTGCAGGGGGCTACACCTTC.

A remark on this clone: The same CDR3 is also encoded by other DNA sequences in this sample. V gene TRBV7-9 combines with J gene TRBJ1-2, with no clear D. V lost 3 bases and J 7 bases, leaving 3 bases between the germline ends. CDR3 length: 10 residues. The germline CDR1 and CDR2 sequences are SEHNR and FQNEAQ (reference sequence). The DNA for the CDR3 is TGTGCCAGCAGCTTGGGTGGCTACACCTTC. Translation gives CASSLGGYTF.

The V and J genes are TRBV11-2 and TRBJ2-3, with TRBD1 identical over 11 bases. Germline lookup yields CDR1 SGHAT and CDR2 FQNNGV. The V segment lost 4 bases and the J segment 6 bases; nucleotides outside the gene matches: 9. This CDR3 comprises 16 residues. The CDR3 DNA is TGTGCCAGCAGCTCGCTGGCGGGACAGGGGGACGATACGCAGTATTTT. Translating gives CASSSLAGQGDDTQYF.

This chain joins TRBV10-3 and TRBJ2-1; D is undetermined. Between the trimmed V and J ends, which lost 6 bases and 0 bases, there was a span of 12 bases. Germline CDR1 reads ENHRY; CDR2 reads SYGVKD. There are 15 residues in the CDR3. This CDR3 is CAISSGSLSYNEQFF. In nucleotides, the CDR3 is TGTGCCATCAGCTCAGGTTCCCTCTCCTACAATGAGCAGTTCTTC.

The genes are TRBV28 and TRBJ2-7; D possibly matches TRBD1 or TRBD2 (5 bases each). Germline CDR1 and CDR2: MDHEN and SYDVKM. The CDR3 sequence is 14 residues long. Between the trimmed V and J ends, which lost 3 bases and 2 bases, there was a span of 11 bases. CDR3 sequence: CASSFSRDAYEQYF. CDR3 nucleotide sequence: TGTGCCAGCAGTTTCTCCCGGGACGCCTACGAGCAGTACTTC.